This T cell receptor beta chain was captured in a study of cytomegalovirus exposure and HLA in healthy donors. Notes on the study in general: As a later analysis showed, a missense DCLRE1C variant was linked to trimming of TCR beta V- and J-genes. A list of roughly 180 TCR beta chains associated with cytomegalovirus was given.

J gave up 4 bases and V 0 bases, and 9 bases lay outside the gene matches. Germline V lookup: CDR1 SGHRS, CDR2 YFSETQ. The CDR3 sequence is 17 residues long. Healthy bone marrow donors supplied every sample. PCR used 60 Vbeta primers and 13 Jbeta primers. Original processing notes: An analysis performed later counted 60 million to 90 million unique TCR beta chains (approximately 11 million of them shared). Assay used: immunoSEQ multiplex PCR; TCRdb lists only in-frame clones, some missing. The D gene and trimming were derived from the DNA, and the V and J assignments and clone size from that table. The sample shows under 130,000 clones, more than 60% of them seen only once. Remarks on this clone: Its target is not known.

The sequence was obtained from a middle-aged woman in good health and CMV-seropositive. The chain uses TRBV5-1 and TRBJ2-2, with 7 bases identical to TRBD1. Sequenced material: PBMCs. The CDR3: CASSLATQGVSTGELFF. CDR3 DNA sequence: TGCGCCAGCAGCTTGGCGACGCAGGGGGTTAGCACCGGGGAGCTGTTTTTT. The full variable domain, rest sourced from reference TRBV5-1 and TRBJ2-2, is KAGVTQTPRYLIKTRGQQVTLSCSPISGHRSVSWYQQTPGQGLQFLFEYFSETQRNKGNFPGRFSGRQFSNSRSEMNVSTLELGDSALYLCASSLATQGVSTGELFFGEGSRLTVL.